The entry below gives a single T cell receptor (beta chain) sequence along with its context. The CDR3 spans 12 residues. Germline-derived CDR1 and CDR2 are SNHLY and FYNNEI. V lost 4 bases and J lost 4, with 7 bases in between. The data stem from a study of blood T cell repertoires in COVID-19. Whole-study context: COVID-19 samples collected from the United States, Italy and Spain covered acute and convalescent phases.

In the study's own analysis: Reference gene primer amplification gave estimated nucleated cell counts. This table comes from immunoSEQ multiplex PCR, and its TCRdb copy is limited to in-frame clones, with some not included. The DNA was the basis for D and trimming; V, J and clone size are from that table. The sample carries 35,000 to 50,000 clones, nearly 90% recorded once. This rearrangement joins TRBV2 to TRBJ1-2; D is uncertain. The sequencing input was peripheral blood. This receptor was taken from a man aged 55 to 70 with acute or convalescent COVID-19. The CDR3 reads CASSGGIYGYTF. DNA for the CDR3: TGTGCCAGCAGTGGAGGAATCTATGGCTACACCTTC.